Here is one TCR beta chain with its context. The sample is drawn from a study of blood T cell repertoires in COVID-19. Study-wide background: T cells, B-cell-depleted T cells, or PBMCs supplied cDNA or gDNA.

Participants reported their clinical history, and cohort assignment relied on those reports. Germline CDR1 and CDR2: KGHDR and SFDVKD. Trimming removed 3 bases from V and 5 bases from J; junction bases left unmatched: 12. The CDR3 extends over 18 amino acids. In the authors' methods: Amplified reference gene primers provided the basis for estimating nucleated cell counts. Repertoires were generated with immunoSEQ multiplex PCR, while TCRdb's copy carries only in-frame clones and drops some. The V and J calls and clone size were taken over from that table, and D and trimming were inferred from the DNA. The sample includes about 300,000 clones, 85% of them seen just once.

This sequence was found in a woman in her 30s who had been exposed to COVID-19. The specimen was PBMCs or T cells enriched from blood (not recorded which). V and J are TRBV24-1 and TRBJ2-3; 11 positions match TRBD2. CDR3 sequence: CATSDGLAGGPLIDTQYF. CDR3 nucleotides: TGTGCCACCAGTGATGGGTTAGCGGGGGGGCCTTTGATAGATACGCAGTATTTT.